Following are 19 T cell receptor beta chains from one sample sequenced in a study of T cells in Graves' hyperthyroidism and ophthalmopathy. What was amplified from RNA transcripts were TCR beta CDR3 regions. TCR CDR3 underwent first-round RT-PCR with the HTBI primer set. TCRdb processed the multiplex PCR reads anew with MiXCR; each CDR3 protein has one entry. The data show approximately 410,000 distinct CDR3 sequences, with roughly 13% seen just once and approximately 5.8% held by the top ten. Sequences were obtained from blood. The receptor source for this set is a woman aged 18-35 years with Graves' hyperthyroidism.

V is TRBV28 and J is TRBJ1-4, with TRBD1 matching over 7 bases. With V trimmed by 2 bases and J by 7 bases, 13 bases remained unmatched. CDR3 length: 17 residues. Germline V lookup: CDR1 MDHEN, CDR2 SYDVKM. CDR3 in DNA: TGTGCCAGCAGTTTAGAGCGGCGGGACAGTTCTAGTGAAAAACTGTTTTTT. It encodes CASSLERRDSSSEKLFF.

The J gene is TRBJ2-5, the V gene TRBV11-2; 7 bases fit TRBD1. CDR1 SGHAT and CDR2 FQNNGV come from the germline V gene. V shed 2 bases, J shed 5 bases, and the junction held 17 bases outside the gene matches. The CDR3 contains 18 residues. CDR3 protein: CASSLSPFGKGAWETQYF. The CDR3 bases are TGTGCCAGCAGCTTATCCCCCTTCGGGAAGGGGGCTTGGGAGACCCAGTACTTC.

At least ten counts were recorded for this clonotype. This chain uses TRBV20-1 with TRBJ2-3; 8 bases agree with TRBD2. Germline V gene data show CDR1 as DFQATT and CDR2 as SNEGSKA (reference sequence). The V gene end was trimmed by 5 bases and the J gene end by 3 bases; junction bases not matched to a gene: 7. CDR3 size: 14 residues. CDR3 nucleotides: TGCAGTGCTCTAAGCGGGAGTAGAACAGATACGCAGTATTTT. Translated: CSALSGSRTDTQYF.

The V gene is TRBV12-3 or TRBV12-4, the J gene TRBJ1-4, with no clear D. Trimming stripped 4 bases from V and 1 base from J, with 10 bases between. CDR3 length equals 15 residues. The DNA for the CDR3 is TGTGCCAGCAGTTCCTCAGTCAGAACTAATGAAAAACTGTTTTTT. It is translated as CASSSSVRTNEKLFF.

In this sample, this clonotype turned up many times. The chain has TRBV6-2 or TRBV6-3 and TRBJ1-1; D unresolved. V was pared by 7 bases and J by 4 bases, with 13 bases between. There are 13 residues in the CDR3. The V gene's germline CDR1 is MNHEY and CDR2 SVGEGT. The CDR3 region has the DNA TGTGCCAGCACCGACCTTGGGGTCACTGAAGCTTTCTTT. Amino acid sequence: CASTDLGVTEAFF.

This clonotype was observed at least ten times. This chain connects TRBV28 to TRBJ2-7, with D unclear. Trimming cost V 5 bases and J 0 bases, with 14 bases left between them. CDR3 length equals 15 residues. Germline V lookup: CDR1 MDHEN, CDR2 SYDVKM. The DNA of the CDR3 is TGTGCCAGCAGTGGCGGACGGCCTAGCTCCTACGAGCAGTACTTC. Its translation: CASSGGRPSSYEQYF.

Many counts were recorded for this clonotype. The rearrangement links TRBV6-1 to TRBJ2-1; unclear D gene. The V gene's germline CDR1 is MNHNS and CDR2 SASEGT. Trimming took off 7 bases at V and 0 bases at J, with 13 bases between the two ends. The CDR3 extends over 15 amino acids. CDR3 nucleotides: TGTGCCAGCACCAAAGGACCCGTCTCCTACAATGAGCAGTTCTTC. The encoded protein is CASTKGPVSYNEQFF.

Only a few counts were recorded for this clonotype. V and J are TRBV6-4 and TRBJ2-1; 7 bases are shared with TRBD2. This CDR3 is built from 15 residues. V dropped 3 bases and J dropped 5; count of bases not matched to a gene: 7. CDR1 is MRHNA and CDR2 is SNTAGT in the germline V gene. This CDR3 reads CASSESLAANNEQFF. CDR3 sequence (DNA): TGTGCCAGCAGTGAGTCCCTAGCGGCTAACAATGAGCAGTTCTTC.

This clonotype was counted ten times or more. The V gene is TRBV27, the J gene TRBJ2-7; D is perhaps TRBD2 (5 bases). This CDR3 is built from 14 residues. Germline assignment: CDR1 MNHEY and CDR2 SMNVEV (reference sequence). Trimming stripped 4 bases from V and 2 bases from J, with 12 bases between. The CDR3 coding sequence is TGTGCCAGCAGTTCAGCGGAACAGACCTACGAGCAGTACTTC. Encoded protein: CASSSAEQTYEQYF.

This clonotype was picked up many times. The chain has TRBV14 and TRBJ2-1, with D perhaps being TRBD1 or TRBD2 (5 bases each). The germline gives CDR1 SGHDN, CDR2 FVKESK. The CDR3 loop spans 20 amino acids. V was cut by 2 bases and J by 6 bases, with 29 bases left in between. The CDR3 loop reads CASSQFPGGTQNRRGNEQFF. The CDR3 DNA sequence: TGTGCCAGCAGCCAATTTCCCGGAGGAACACAGAATCGAAGGGGCAATGAGCAGTTCTTC. Full variable domain (rest looked up from reference TRBV14 and TRBJ2-1): EAGVTQFPSHSVIEKGQTVTLRCDPISGHDNLYWYRRVMGKEIKFLLHFVKESKQDESGMPNNRFLAERTGGTYSTLKVQPAELEDSGVYFCASSQFPGGTQNRRGNEQFFGPGTRLTVL.

This clonotype was seen only a few times. J is TRBJ1-2 and V is TRBV3-1; D may be TRBD1 (6 bases). The CDR3 length is 15 residues. V lost 4 bases, J lost 0 bases, and 12 bases lay in between. Germline-derived CDR1 and CDR2 are LGHDT and YNNKEL (reference sequence). CDR3: CASSLGTLTNYGYTF. The CDR3 nucleotides read TGTGCCAGCAGCCTGGGGACACTAACTAACTATGGCTACACCTTC.

The table lists this clonotype with a few counts. The chain joins TRBV6-1 to TRBJ1-2; D not resolved. Germline V gene lookup returns CDR1 MNHNS and CDR2 SASEGT. CDR3 size: 13 residues. V was clipped by 7 bases and J by 6 bases, with 15 bases between them. The CDR3 DNA is TGTGCCAGCATGATGACGGGGTCCGATGGCTACACCTTC. Its protein product is CASMMTGSDGYTF.

The table lists this clonotype with many counts. The CDR3 sequence is CASSLEAGGSSPLHF. In DNA form, the CDR3 reads TGTGCCAGCAGCTTAGAGGCGGGGGGGAGTTCACCCCTCCACTTT. This rearrangement joins TRBV11-2 to TRBJ1-6; D is perhaps TRBD1 (5 bases). V lost 0 bases and J 9 bases, leaving 12 bases between the germline ends. The CDR3 is 15 amino acids. Germline V gene data show CDR1 as SGHAT and CDR2 as FQNNGV.

The chain has TRBV6-5 and TRBJ1-3, with unresolved D. In germline, CDR1 is MNHEY, CDR2 SVGAGI. The CDR3 spans 13 residues. Trimming took 0 bases from V and 7 from J, leaving 7 bases between them. CDR3 amino acids: CASSYSRDNTIYF. CDR3 nucleotides: TGTGCCAGCAGTTACTCGCGGGATAACACCATATATTTT.

The sample holds many counts of this clonotype. The rearrangement links TRBV3-1 to TRBJ2-1; D gene unclear. The CDR3 loop spans 13 amino acids. Germline V CDR1 and CDR2: LGHDT, YNNKEL (reference sequence). Trimming pared 4 bases from V and 6 bases from J, leaving 10 bases between. For the CDR3, the DNA is TGTGCCAGCAGCCTAGTCTATACCAATGAGCAGTTCTTC. This encodes CASSLVYTNEQFF.

This clonotype was observed a few times. V gene TRBV5-1 combines with J gene TRBJ2-3, with 7 nucleotides matching TRBD2. J was trimmed by 0 bases and V by 9 bases; bases with no gene match: 10. CDR1 is SGHRS and CDR2 is YFSETQ in the germline V gene. The CDR3 is made up of 15 amino acids. CDR3 residues: CATSKGAGSTDTQYF. The CDR3 bases are TGCGCCACCTCCAAGGGAGCGGGAAGCACAGATACGCAGTATTTT.

This clonotype was detected many times. The rearrangement uses TRBV12-3 or TRBV12-4 and TRBJ2-3; 10 bases agree with TRBD2. The CDR3 length is 15 residues. The J segment lost 4 bases and the V segment lost 3 bases, leaving 4 bases of the junction unmatched. The CDR3 loop is CASSFNLAGADTQYF. CDR3 DNA: TGTGCCAGCAGTTTTAACCTAGCGGGAGCAGATACGCAGTATTTT.

At least ten counts were recorded for this clonotype. The rearrangement joins TRBV12-3 or TRBV12-4 to TRBJ1-1; unclear D gene. Trimming cost V 7 bases and J 2 bases, with 8 bases left between them. The CDR3 has 12 amino acids. The CDR3 sequence is CASTETNTEAFF. The DNA of the CDR3 is TGTGCCAGCACAGAGACAAACACTGAAGCTTTCTTT.

The chain combines TRBV6-1 with TRBJ1-5; 11 bases line up with TRBD1. This CDR3 has 19 amino acids. Trimming took 2 bases from V and 1 from J; bases not matched to a gene: 10. Germline CDR1 MNHNS, CDR2 SASEGT. In DNA, the CDR3 is TGTGCCAGCAGTGAATCGGACAGGGGGCGAGTTTGGAGCAATCAGCCCCAGCATTTT. Translating gives CASSESDRGRVWSNQPQHF.